This is a list of T cell receptor beta chains from one sample in a study of cytomegalovirus exposure and HLA in healthy donors. Sequenced by immunoSEQ multiplex PCR; TCRdb stores in-frame clones only, minus some. This sample has approximately 170,000 clones, with around three quarters found just once. The sample was PBMCs. These receptor sequences come from a woman aged 45 to 65 in good health and CMV-seronegative. CDR3s include the opening cysteine and the closing phenylalanine or tryptophan. Each record gives: V gene, clone size, J gene, CDR3 protein. Where a row states a size, it is once, few, many or the class of an expanded clone; other rows omit it.

V gene: TRBV18
clone size: NA
J gene: TRBJ1-3
CDR3 protein: CASSSDRAGNTIYF

V gene: TRBV4-3
clone size: NA
J gene: TRBJ1-2
CDR3 protein: CASSQEDRVNYGYTF

V gene: TRBV7-9
clone size: few
J gene: TRBJ1-5
CDR3 protein: CASSLADRDQHF

V gene: TRBV4-3
clone size: NA
J gene: TRBJ1-1
CDR3 protein: CASSQDRNRGGTEAFF

V gene: TRBV2
clone size: NA
J gene: TRBJ2-5
CDR3 protein: CASSDWVAGGSETQYF

V gene: TRBV7-9
clone size: NA
J gene: TRBJ2-4
CDR3 protein: CASSPISGTITLAKNIQYF

V gene: TRBV4-2
clone size: few
J gene: TRBJ1-5
CDR3 protein: CASSQGPDRDNQPQHF

V gene: TRBV28
clone size: NA
J gene: TRBJ1-2
CDR3 protein: CASSLSTDGYTF

V gene: TRBV9
clone size: NA
J gene: TRBJ2-5
CDR3 protein: CASSPPGRGQETQYF

V gene: TRBV4-2
clone size: few
J gene: TRBJ2-1
CDR3 protein: CASSQGTNTYNEQFF

V gene: TRBV15
clone size: NA
J gene: TRBJ2-2
CDR3 protein: CATSQGGTNTGELFF

V gene: TRBV28
clone size: NA
J gene: TRBJ2-6
CDR3 protein: CASRTTVSGANVLTF

V gene: TRBV11-2
clone size: NA
J gene: TRBJ2-7
CDR3 protein: CASSLERGGGEQYF

V gene: TRBV7-2
clone size: NA
J gene: TRBJ2-3
CDR3 protein: CASSLWGTLSTDTQYF

V gene: TRBV19
clone size: NA
J gene: TRBJ1-1
CDR3 protein: CASTIGGTEAFF

V gene: TRBV18
clone size: once
J gene: TRBJ2-7
CDR3 protein: CASSPAVPAGEQYF

V gene: TRBV5-5
clone size: NA
J gene: TRBJ2-1
CDR3 protein: CASSLVLVHEQFF

V gene: TRBV19
clone size: NA
J gene: TRBJ1-2
CDR3 protein: CASSGGPSLNYGYTF

V gene: TRBV18
clone size: few
J gene: TRBJ1-5
CDR3 protein: CASSITGTGGVSNQPQHF